These T cell receptor beta chains were read from a single sample in a study of beta chain features in type 1 diabetes. The repertoire was sequenced with immunoSEQ multiplex PCR; TCRdb's copy has only in-frame clones and lacks some. The data hold approximately 150,000 clones, with 9% to 10% observed a single time. Sequences were obtained from central memory CD4+ T cells from blood. These receptor sequences come from a woman in her thirties or forties in good health. The CDR3 runs from the conserved cysteine through the conserved F or W. The order of the fields is J gene, V gene, CDR3 length, D gene, clone size, CDR3 DNA, CDR3 protein. The D gene is left open where the match is weak. The size field is filled for only some rows; it gives once, few, many or a size class.

>TRBJ1-2|TRBV2|14|NA|few
TGTGCCAGCAGTGAAGCGCCGGGTAACTATGGCTACACCTTC
CASSEAPGNYGYTF
>TRBJ2-1|TRBV6-5|16|NA|few
TGTGCCAGCAGTTACTCGACTGGGGGCACCTACAATGAGCAGTTCTTC
CASSYSTGGTYNEQFF
>TRBJ1-2|TRBV2|13|NA|NA
TGTGCCAGGGGGGGGACGGTAACCTATGGCTACACCTTC
CARGGTVTYGYTF
>TRBJ1-3|TRBV19|16|TRBD1|NA
TGTGCCAGTAGTTATGGACAGGCGACGGCCGGAAACACCATATATTTT
CASSYGQATAGNTIYF
>TRBJ1-2|TRBV5-4|13|TRBD1|NA
TGTGCCAGCAGCTTCCCCGGGACAGACGGCTACACCTTC
CASSFPGTDGYTF
>TRBJ1-2|TRBV6-6|12|NA|few
TGTGCCAGCAGTTACGCGGGAGGTGGCTACACCTTC
CASSYAGGGYTF
>TRBJ2-7|TRBV11-2|13|NA|few
TGTGCCAGCAGCCGAGGACAGCCCGTCGAGCAGTACTTC
CASSRGQPVEQYF
>TRBJ1-2|TRBV21-1|18|NA|NA
TGTGCCAGCAGCAAAGCATTTAAGGGGAACCCGACTAACTATGGCTACACCTTC
CASSKAFKGNPTNYGYTF
>TRBJ2-5|TRBV7-6|16|TRBD1|many
TGTGCCAGCAGCTTAGTGCCCGACAGGGGGCGAGAGACCCAGTACTTC
CASSLVPDRGRETQYF
>TRBJ2-1|TRBV7-2|16|NA|NA
TGTGCCAGCAGCTTAGCGGGTGACAGACTTTACAATGAGCAGTTCTTC
CASSLAGDRLYNEQFF
>TRBJ1-2|TRBV7-9|15|NA|NA
TGTGCCAGCAGCTACTTTATGGACAGAGAGTATGGCTACACCTTC
CASSYFMDREYGYTF
>TRBJ1-5|TRBV12-5|13|TRBD1|few
TGTGCTAGTGGTTTGGAAGGGGGCACAGCCCAGCATTTT
CASGLEGGTAQHF
>TRBJ2-3|TRBV13|16|TRBD2|NA
TGTGCCAGCAGCTACGGGGGGGGCAACATATACTATACGCAGTATTTT
CASSYGGGNIYYTQYF
>TRBJ1-5|TRBV5-1|15|TRBD1|NA
TGCGCCAGCAGCCCCCAGGGGGCGAGGAATCAGCCCCAGCATTTT
CASSPQGARNQPQHF
>TRBJ2-3|TRBV5-8|15|TRBD2|NA
TGTGCCAGTGGCAACGGGCTAGCGGGGGCCGATACGCAGTATTTT
CASGNGLAGADTQYF
>TRBJ1-5|TRBV5-4|13|TRBD1|NA
TGTGCCAGCAGCGCAGGGGGGAATCAGCCCCAGCATTTT
CASSAGGNQPQHF
>TRBJ1-3|TRBV7-8|17|TRBD1|NA
TGTGCCAGCAGCTTTCCCGTCGGAGGGACAGCGGGAAACACCATATATTTT
CASSFPVGGTAGNTIYF
>TRBJ2-7|TRBV25-1|15|NA|once
TGTGCCAGCAGTGAAAATGACGGGAGCTCCTACGAGCAGTACTTC
CASSENDGSSYEQYF
>TRBJ2-1|TRBV18|12|NA|many
TGTGCCAGCGAGGGAGGTCACAATGAGCAGTTCTTC
CASEGGHNEQFF
>TRBJ2-5|TRBV18|12|NA|NA
TGTGCCAGCTCACCTATCCAAGAGACCCAGTACTTC
CASSPIQETQYF